The T cell receptor (beta chain) under discussion was sequenced for a study of blood T cell repertoires in COVID-19. Whole-study context: Samples representing acute and convalescent COVID-19 were sourced from the United States, Italy and Spain.

Germline V CDR1 and CDR2: MGHDK, SYGVNS. V dropped 6 bases and J dropped 2; count of bases not matched to a gene: 1. The CDR3 covers 13 residues. In the original analysis: Amplification of reference gene primers provided the estimated nucleated cell counts. Generated by immunoSEQ multiplex PCR, the TCRdb table keeps only in-frame clones and is missing some. V, J and clone size derive from that table, while D and trimming were established from the DNA sequence. In the table there are under 250,000 clones, approximately 80% of which are singletons. Participant ages covered roughly 18 to 89 years across 24 US areas. Membership in each cohort depended on participant-reported clinical history.

This chain links TRBV25-1 with TRBJ2-7; 10 positions agree with TRBD1. The clonotype was recovered from a woman in her sixties who had recovered from COVID-19. The material sequenced was PBMCs or T cells enriched from blood (not recorded which). This chain's CDR3 is CASRGQGTYEQYF. CDR3 in DNA: TGTGCCAGCAGGGGACAGGGGACCTACGAGCAGTACTTC.